This entry lists 24 T cell receptor beta chains sequenced from one sample in a study of blood T cells in healthy people across ages. A second PCR, run for about 7 to 12 cycles, used a sample-barcoded 5' primer plus a J-beta primer mix. TCRdb re-called the 5' RACE reads with MiXCR, one entry per CDR3 protein. In the table there are more than 1,400,000 distinct CDR3 sequences, roughly 40% of which are singletons. The specimen was blood. Source of these receptors: a woman aged 18 to 35 in good health.

The chain combines TRBV7-9 with TRBJ2-7, with D possibly being TRBD1 or TRBD2 (6 bases each). Germline values: CDR1 SEHNR, CDR2 FQNEAQ (reference sequence). Trimming left V 4 bases short and J 1 base short, with 17 bases between. This CDR3 spans 16 amino acids. CDR3 residues: CASSSTGGHKSYEQYF. CDR3 in DNA: TGTGCCAGCAGCTCGACCGGGGGACACAAATCCTACGAGCAGTACTTC.

V is TRBV11-2 and J is TRBJ2-1, with 7 bases aligning to TRBD2. There are 15 residues in the CDR3. The V segment lost 3 bases and the J segment 7 bases; nucleotides outside the gene matches: 9. Germline values: CDR1 SGHAT, CDR2 FQNNGV. The CDR3 loop is CASSFQRGVENEQFF. CDR3 nucleotide sequence: TGTGCCAGCAGCTTTCAGCGGGGAGTGGAAAATGAGCAGTTCTTC.

The DNA of the CDR3 is TGTGCCAGCAGCAGAGGACTAGCGGCGCTGAGTGTAGCAGATACGCAGTATTTT. This gives the protein CASSRGLAALSVADTQYF. The chain recombines TRBV7-2 with TRBJ2-3, with 10 bases that match TRBD2. The V gene's germline CDR1 is SGHTA and CDR2 FQGNSA. The CDR3 has 18 residues. V trimming: 5 bases; J trimming: 4 bases; junction bases outside the gene matches: 15.

This clonotype was counted ten times or more. V usage is TRBV12-3 or TRBV12-4 and J usage is TRBJ2-3; the match to TRBD2 covers 14 bases. J was trimmed by 9 bases and V by 6 bases; bases with no gene match: 8. This CDR3 has 15 amino acids. The CDR3 is CASRPGLAGGGTQYF. In nucleotides, the CDR3 is TGTGCCAGCAGACCTGGACTAGCGGGGGGAGGGACGCAGTATTTT.

The sample holds one count of this clonotype. V usage is TRBV12-3 or TRBV12-4 and J usage is TRBJ2-1; a weak D match, TRBD1 (8 bases). CDR3 length: 15 residues. V was clipped by 7 bases and J by 9 bases, with 22 bases between them. CDR3 bases: TGTGCCAGCAATACGGGGGGACAGGTGGTGGGTGAGCAGTTCTTC. Its translation is CASNTGGQVVGEQFF.

There are a few counts of this clonotype. V gene TRBV25-1 combines with J gene TRBJ2-4, with a tentative D call TRBD1 (5 bases). Germline CDR1 reads MGHDK; CDR2 reads SYGVNS. V shed 5 bases and J shed 0 bases, with 14 bases lying between them. This CDR3 has 16 amino acids. The CDR3 here is CASSPAGHLAKNIQYF. CDR3 nucleotide sequence: TGTGCCAGCAGTCCCGCCGGACACTTAGCCAAAAACATTCAGTACTTC.

The chain is built from TRBV2 and TRBJ2-5; 11 positions agree with TRBD2. The germline CDR1 and CDR2 sequences are SNHLY and FYNNEI. This CDR3 region has 12 residues. The V and J ends lost 6 bases and 11 bases, in that order; junction bases with no gene match: 5. The CDR3 DNA reads as TGTGCCAGCAGGGTACTAGCGGGAGTTCAGTACTTC. It specifies CASRVLAGVQYF.

This clonotype was seen more than once but under ten times. The gene calls are TRBV4-2 and TRBJ2-3; no reliable D call. CDR3 size: 14 residues. From germline, CDR1 is LGHNA and CDR2 YNFKEQ. V was pared by 5 bases and J by 0 bases, with 9 bases between. The CDR3 sequence: CASSVPSSTDTQYF. In DNA, the CDR3 is TGTGCCAGCAGCGTCCCGTCAAGCACAGATACGCAGTATTTT.

The chain employs TRBV20-1 and TRBJ1-4, with 7 bases that match TRBD1. V dropped 3 bases and J dropped 4; count of bases not matched to a gene: 5. This CDR3 contains 14 residues. Germline V gene data show CDR1 as DFQATT and CDR2 as SNEGSKA (reference sequence). In DNA form, the CDR3 reads TGCAGTGCTAGGGAGGACAGGTTTAATGAAAAACTGTTTTTT. This sequence encodes CSAREDRFNEKLFF.

This clonotype has more than one count but fewer than ten. CDR3 protein: CASSLSQGASYNEQFF. The CDR3 coding sequence is TGCGCCAGCAGCCTCTCACAGGGGGCTTCCTACAATGAGCAGTTCTTC. This chain links TRBV5-1 with TRBJ2-1; 9 bases agree with TRBD1. The CDR3 sequence is 16 residues long. Unmatched junction bases numbered 6, after V lost 4 bases and J lost 1 base. CDR1 and CDR2 from the germline V gene are SGHRS and YFSETQ. Full variable domain (missing parts from reference TRBV5-1 and TRBJ2-1): KAGVTQTPRYLIKTRGQQVTLSCSPISGHRSVSWYQQTPGQGLQFLFEYFSETQRNKGNFPGRFSGRQFSNSRSEMNVSTLELGDSALYLCASSLSQGASYNEQFFGPGTRLTVL.

The sample holds a few counts of this clonotype. The gene calls are TRBV20-1 and TRBJ2-5, with D perhaps TRBD1 (5 bases). The CDR3 covers 13 residues. Germline V gene lookup returns CDR1 DFQATT and CDR2 SNEGSKA (reference sequence). V lost 3 bases, J lost 7 bases, and 15 bases lay in between. The chain's CDR3 is CSASLAGPGTQYF. DNA of the CDR3: TGCAGTGCTAGTCTTGCAGGGCCAGGGACCCAGTACTTC.

In this sample, this clonotype turned up a few times. The rearrangement joins TRBV3-1 to TRBJ1-2; D perhaps matches TRBD1 (5 bases). The CDR3 totals 15 residues. The ends were cut back, 4 bases at V and 7 bases at J, with 19 bases in the middle. Germline CDR1 LGHDT, CDR2 YNNKEL (reference sequence). For the CDR3, the DNA is TGTGCCAGCAGCCTATCCTCGGGGACCTTGGGTGGCTACACCTTC. Protein: CASSLSSGTLGGYTF.

The chain carries TRBV7-9 and TRBJ2-7; TRBD2 matches 10 bases. Trimming cost V 5 bases and J 7 bases; bases outside gene matches: 11. This CDR3 comprises 15 residues. The V gene's germline CDR1 is SEHNR and CDR2 FQNEAQ (reference sequence). As DNA, the CDR3 is TGTGCCAGCAGCCAACTAGCGGGAAGCTACAATGAGCAGTACTTC. Amino acid sequence: CASSQLAGSYNEQYF. Using reference TRBV7-9 and TRBJ2-7 for the parts outside the CDR3, the full variable domain is DTGVSQNPRHKITKRGQNVTFRCDPISEHNRLYWYRQTLGQGPEFLTYFQNEAQLEKSRLLSDRFSAERPKGSFSTLEIQRTEQGDSAMYLCASSQLAGSYNEQYFGPGTRLTVT.

The chain is built from TRBV5-5 and TRBJ2-7; TRBD1 aligns across 10 bases. V gave up 4 bases and J gave up 6 bases; unmatched junction bases: 7. The CDR3 consists of 14 residues. Germline CDR1 is SGHKS and CDR2 is YYEKEE (reference sequence). In nucleotides, the CDR3 is TGTGCCAGCAGCCCCGGGACAGGGGTCCGCGAGCAGTACTTC. As protein: CASSPGTGVREQYF.

This chain uses TRBV20-1 with TRBJ2-1; D unclear. Germline V gene sequence: CDR1 DFQATT, CDR2 SNEGSKA (reference sequence). Trimming cost V 4 bases and J 2 bases, with 15 bases left between them. This CDR3 contains 15 residues. The CDR3 DNA sequence: TGCAGTGCTACGGACGCGGTAGCCCCCTACAATGAGCAGTTCTTC. Its translation is CSATDAVAPYNEQFF.

The chain links TRBV20-1 to TRBJ1-6; D remains unclear. V was clipped by 0 bases and J by 9 bases, with 9 bases between them. Germline CDR1 DFQATT, CDR2 SNEGSKA (reference sequence). CDR3 length equals 13 residues. CDR3: CSARDNSGSPLHF. The CDR3 DNA sequence: TGCAGTGCTAGAGATAATTCAGGTTCACCCCTCCACTTT.

J is TRBJ2-5 and V is TRBV20-1; 15 bases fit TRBD2. CDR1 is DFQATT and CDR2 is SNEGSKA in the germline V gene (reference sequence). The V segment lost 4 bases and the J segment 11 bases; nucleotides outside the gene matches: 8. CDR3 length equals 14 residues. In DNA form, the CDR3 reads TGCAGTGCTAAGCCGGGACTAGCGGGGGGAAAGCAGTACTTC. Translated, it gives CSAKPGLAGGKQYF.

This clonotype was seen more than once but under ten times. The rearrangement links TRBV6-5 to TRBJ1-1; D is unresolved. Trimming left V 2 bases short and J 2 bases short, with 12 bases between. Looked up from germline, CDR1 is MNHEY and CDR2 is SVGAGI. This CDR3 spans 15 amino acids. The DNA of the CDR3 is TGTGCCAGCAGTTACGATCGGGCGGACAACACTGAAGCTTTCTTT. It codes for CASSYDRADNTEAFF.

The gene calls are TRBV20-1 and TRBJ2-7; the match to TRBD1 covers 8 bases. Germline values: CDR1 DFQATT, CDR2 SNEGSKA (reference sequence). The V gene end was trimmed by 7 bases and the J gene end by 1 base; junction bases not matched to a gene: 6. This CDR3 comprises 13 residues. For the CDR3, the DNA is TGCAGTGTTTGGACAGGGACATCCTACGAGCAGTACTTC. It translates to CSVWTGTSYEQYF.

The J gene is TRBJ2-2, the V gene TRBV2; no definite D call. This CDR3 region has 14 residues. The V gene's germline CDR1 is SNHLY and CDR2 FYNNEI. V was trimmed by 4 bases and J by 0 bases, leaving 6 bases between them. The CDR3 DNA reads as TGTGCCAGCAGTGGACCCGCGAACACCGGGGAGCTGTTTTTT. It codes for CASSGPANTGELFF.

This clonotype has more than one count but fewer than ten. This rearrangement joins TRBV6-6 to TRBJ2-7, with 9 bases that match TRBD2. Germline values: CDR1 MNHNY, CDR2 SVGAGI (reference sequence). There are 15 residues in the CDR3. Trimming cost V 6 bases and J 0 bases; bases outside gene matches: 6. The CDR3 DNA sequence: TGTGCCAGCAGAGACCTAGCGGGGAGCTCCTACGAGCAGTACTTC. It translates to CASRDLAGSSYEQYF.

The rearrangement uses TRBV2 and TRBJ2-3; D not resolved. CDR1 SNHLY and CDR2 FYNNEI come from the germline V gene. Trimming cost V 0 bases and J 8 bases, with 9 bases left between them. This CDR3 has 13 amino acids. CDR3 nucleotide sequence: TGTGCCAGCAGTGAAGCTGGGCTCGGTACGCAGTATTTT. Translation: CASSEAGLGTQYF.

This clonotype has just a few counts. The chain links TRBV29-1 to TRBJ2-3, with TRBD2 identical over 9 bases. CDR1 is SQVTM, CDR2 ANQGSEA, per germline. Trimming removed 6 bases from V and 4 bases from J; junction bases left unmatched: 8. CDR3 size: 14 residues. CDR3 in DNA: TGCAGCGTGTCTAGCGGGGAGAGGGCAGATACGCAGTATTTT. It yields the protein CSVSSGERADTQYF.

The table lists this clonotype with a few counts. The V gene is TRBV29-1, the J gene TRBJ1-2, with 11 positions matching TRBD1. Germline assignment: CDR1 SQVTM and CDR2 ANQGSEA. The CDR3 is 14 amino acids. V gave up 6 bases and J gave up 6 bases; unmatched junction bases: 9. The CDR3 protein is CSVGTGTGGHGYTF. CDR3 in DNA: TGCAGCGTGGGAACCGGGACAGGGGGTCATGGCTACACCTTC.